The present T cell receptor (beta chain) was sequenced within a study of OX40 agonist ivuxolimab in advanced cancers. Study details: Averaging about 60 years in age, with a range of about 20 to 90, the cohort was approximately 83% male.

Clones were read by immunoSEQ multiplex PCR, and TCRdb kept only the in-frame ones, dropping some. The sample contains over 55,000 clones, about nine tenths of which appear only once. With respect to this clone: Its antigen is still unknown.

Study observations and caveats: Within 6 weeks, CD4+ and CD8+ blood T cells expanded clonally at 0.1 to 3.0 mg/kg.

Individuals having autoimmune disease history or systemic immunosuppression were not enrolled. Patients had blood sampled at baseline and again on cycle 4 day 1 and cycle 7 day 1. Germline values: CDR1 SGHDN, CDR2 FVKESK. The CDR3 extends over 14 amino acids. Trimming left V 4 bases short and J 2 bases short, with 11 bases between. The receptor was derived from an adult with an advanced solid tumor such as melanoma, head and neck, liver or kidney cancer. This chain links TRBV14 with TRBJ1-2; no clear D. The sequencing here drew on CD4+ or CD8+ T cells sorted from blood, taken in a trial of the OX40 agonist ivuxolimab. The CDR3 region has the DNA TGTGCCAGCAGCCCAGGAACAGCAAACTATGGCTACACCTTC. Translating it yields CASSPGTANYGYTF.